This T cell receptor beta chain was captured by sequencing in a study of human T cells and chemical hapten exposure. About the research overall: Skin on the upper inner arm, around 2 cm by around 2 cm in size, was sensitized with 2% DPC. Patches that contained 0.01% DPC were applied to the upper back and read at 6 days. Minor pooled library volume differences mainly drove per-sample TCR yield variation.

The study used a library that attached unique molecular identifiers to individual cDNA molecules. From the RACE reads, TCRdb called clonotypes with MiXCR, one entry per CDR3 protein. This table holds some 170,000 distinct CDR3 sequences, approximately 20% found once. As for time point: patch test 1, 2 weeks after DPC sensitization. As for treatment: therapeutic diphenylcyclopropenone sensitization with weekly scalp DPC. Germline V gives CDR1 LNHNV, CDR2 YYDKDF (reference sequence). This CDR3 has 15 residues. The trim removed 3 bases at V and 8 bases at J, leaving 7 bases unmatched. The sequences come from whole blood, collected in connection with sensitization to the hapten diphenylcyclopropenone (DPC). The clonotype originates from a woman between 50 and 59 years old with alopecia areata. Some clones in this sample may be carry-over from other donors' samples. The chain recombines TRBV15 with TRBJ2-1; TRBD1 matches at 10 bases. CDR3 sequence: CATSRDDRGRDEQFF. CDR3 bases: TGTGCCACCAGCAGGGACGACAGGGGGCGGGATGAGCAGTTCTTC.